This T cell receptor (beta chain) was sequenced for a study of radiotherapy plus CTLA-4 blockade in lung cancer. Between the trimmed V and J ends, which lost 0 bases and 6 bases, there was a span of 7 bases. Germline lookup yields CDR1 SGHRS and CDR2 YFSETQ. The CDR3 has 12 amino acids. The protocol was immunoSEQ multiplex PCR, while the TCRdb copy is restricted to in-frame clones and leaves out a portion. Of 25,000 to 40,000 clones listed, roughly 71% are singletons. The clonotype was recovered from a human donor with non-small cell lung cancer who had stable disease on radiotherapy plus ipilimumab. The material was peripheral blood, obtained from a patient treated with radiotherapy plus ipilimumab. The rearrangement joins TRBV5-1 to TRBJ2-7; unclear D gene. The CDR3 sequence: CASSLAGGEQYF. CDR3 sequence (DNA): TGCGCCAGCAGCTTGGCCGGTGGCGAGCAGTACTTC.